The T cell receptor (beta chain) described here comes from a study of blood T cell repertoires in COVID-19. Study in general: From T cells, B-cell-depleted T cells, or PBMCs came the material, which was cDNA or gDNA.

Assay used: immunoSEQ multiplex PCR; TCRdb lists only in-frame clones, some missing. The sample gives some 31,000 clones, roughly 85% of which show up once; about 8.6% is in the top ten. Germline V gene lookup returns CDR1 SGHRS and CDR2 YFSETQ. The CDR3 has 15 amino acids. Deletions cut 0 bases from V and 2 bases from J, with 9 bases between. Sequencing used peripheral blood. The gene calls are TRBV5-1 and TRBJ2-1; a weak D match, TRBD1 (6 bases). This TCR derives from a man aged 80 or over with active COVID-19. The CDR3 region has the DNA TGCGCCAGCAGCTTGGACAGGGTAACCTACAATGAGCAGTTCTTC. Its translation: CASSLDRVTYNEQFF.